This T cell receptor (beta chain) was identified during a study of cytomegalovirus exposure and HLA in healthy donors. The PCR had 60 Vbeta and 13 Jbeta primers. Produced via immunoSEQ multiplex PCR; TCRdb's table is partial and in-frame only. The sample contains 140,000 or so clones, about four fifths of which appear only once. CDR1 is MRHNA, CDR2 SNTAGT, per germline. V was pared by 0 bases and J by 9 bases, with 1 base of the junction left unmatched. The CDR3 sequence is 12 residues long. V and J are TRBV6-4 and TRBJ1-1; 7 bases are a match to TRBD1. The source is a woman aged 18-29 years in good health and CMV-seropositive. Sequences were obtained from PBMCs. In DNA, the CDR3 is TGTGCCAGCAGTGACTCGACAGGGAAAGCTTTCTTT. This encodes CASSDSTGKAFF.